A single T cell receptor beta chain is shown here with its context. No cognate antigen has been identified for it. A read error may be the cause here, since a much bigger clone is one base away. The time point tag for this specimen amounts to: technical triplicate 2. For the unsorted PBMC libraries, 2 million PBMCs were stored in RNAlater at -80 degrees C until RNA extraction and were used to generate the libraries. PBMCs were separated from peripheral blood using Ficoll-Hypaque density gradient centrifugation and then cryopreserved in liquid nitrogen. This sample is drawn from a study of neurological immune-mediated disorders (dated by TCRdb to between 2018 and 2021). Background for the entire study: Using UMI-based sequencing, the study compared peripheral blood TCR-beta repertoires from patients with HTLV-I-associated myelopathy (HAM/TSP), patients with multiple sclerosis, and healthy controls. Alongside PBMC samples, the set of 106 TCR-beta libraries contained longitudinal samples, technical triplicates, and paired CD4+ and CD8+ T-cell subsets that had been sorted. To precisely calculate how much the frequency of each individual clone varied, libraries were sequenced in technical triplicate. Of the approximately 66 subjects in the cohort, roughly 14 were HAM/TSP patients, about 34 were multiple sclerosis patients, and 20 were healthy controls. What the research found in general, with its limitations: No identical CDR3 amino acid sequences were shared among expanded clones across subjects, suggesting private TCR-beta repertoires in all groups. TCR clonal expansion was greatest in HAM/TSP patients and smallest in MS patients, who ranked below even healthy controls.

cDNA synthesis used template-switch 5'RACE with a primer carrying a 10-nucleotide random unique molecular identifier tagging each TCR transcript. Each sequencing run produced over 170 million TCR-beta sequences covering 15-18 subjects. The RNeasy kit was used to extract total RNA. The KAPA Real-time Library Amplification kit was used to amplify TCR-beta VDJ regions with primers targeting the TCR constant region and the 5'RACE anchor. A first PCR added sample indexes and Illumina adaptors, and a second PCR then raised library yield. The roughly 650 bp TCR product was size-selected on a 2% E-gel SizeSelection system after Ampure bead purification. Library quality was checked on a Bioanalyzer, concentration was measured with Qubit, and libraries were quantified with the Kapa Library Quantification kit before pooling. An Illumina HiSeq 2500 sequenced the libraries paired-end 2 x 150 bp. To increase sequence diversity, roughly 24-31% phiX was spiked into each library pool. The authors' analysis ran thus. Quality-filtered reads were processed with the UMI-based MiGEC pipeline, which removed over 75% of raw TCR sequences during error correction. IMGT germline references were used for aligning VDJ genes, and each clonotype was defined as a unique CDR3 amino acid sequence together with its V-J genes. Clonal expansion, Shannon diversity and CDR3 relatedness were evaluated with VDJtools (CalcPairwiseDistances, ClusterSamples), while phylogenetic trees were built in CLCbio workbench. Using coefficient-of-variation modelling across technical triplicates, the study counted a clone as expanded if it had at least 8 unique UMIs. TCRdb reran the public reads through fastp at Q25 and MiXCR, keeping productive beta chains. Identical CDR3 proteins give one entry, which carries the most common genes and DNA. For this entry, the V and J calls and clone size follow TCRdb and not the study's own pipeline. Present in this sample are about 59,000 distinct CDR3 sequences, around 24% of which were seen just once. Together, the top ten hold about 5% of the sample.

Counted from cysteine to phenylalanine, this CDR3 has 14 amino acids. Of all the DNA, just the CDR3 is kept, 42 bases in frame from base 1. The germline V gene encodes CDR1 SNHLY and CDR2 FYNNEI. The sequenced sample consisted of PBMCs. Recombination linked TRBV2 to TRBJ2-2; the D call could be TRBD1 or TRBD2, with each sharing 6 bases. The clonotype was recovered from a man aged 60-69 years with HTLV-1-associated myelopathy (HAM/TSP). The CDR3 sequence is CARSGGQGFGELFF. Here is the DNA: TGTGCCAGAAGTGGGGGGCAGGGTTTCGGGGAGCTGTTTTTT.